Listed below are T cell receptor beta chains from one sample, sequenced in a study of shared clonotypes between healthy human individuals. Data came from immunoSEQ multiplex PCR; TCRdb stores just in-frame clones and leaves some out. The repertoire has 2 million to 3 million clones, approximately 93% of them found once; the top ten carry approximately 0.37%. The sample taken for sequencing was naive CD4+ T cells from PBMCs. All receptors come from a man aged 18-30 years in good health. Some clones in this sample may be carry-over from other donors' samples. Each CDR3 is given with its conserved first and last residue. The order of the fields is V gene, J gene, CDR3 protein.

v_gene: TRBV5-1; j_gene: TRBJ2-3; CDR3aa: CASSPLGRGAGGDTQYF
v_gene: TRBV15; j_gene: TRBJ2-1; CDR3aa: CATSRDPDEQFF
v_gene: TRBV15; j_gene: TRBJ1-2; CDR3aa: CATSTRDGRFSGYTF
v_gene: TRBV28; j_gene: TRBJ1-5; CDR3aa: CASSSANQPQHF
v_gene: TRBV4-1; j_gene: TRBJ2-5; CDR3aa: CASSHSLPRETQYF
v_gene: TRBV7-9; j_gene: TRBJ1-5; CDR3aa: CASSPLTLAPFNQPQHF
v_gene: TRBV28; j_gene: TRBJ1-4; CDR3aa: CASTRTGGNEKLFF
v_gene: TRBV5-1; j_gene: TRBJ2-3; CDR3aa: CASSLNPPLAGGTTDTQYF
v_gene: TRBV28; j_gene: TRBJ1-1; CDR3aa: CASRNPMNTEAFF
v_gene: TRBV30; j_gene: TRBJ1-4; CDR3aa: CAWSVGGIGEKLFF
v_gene: TRBV19; j_gene: TRBJ1-4; CDR3aa: CASNIRSRDTTWTEKLFF
v_gene: TRBV5-1; j_gene: TRBJ2-7; CDR3aa: CASSLASGSTYEQYF
v_gene: TRBV7-9; j_gene: TRBJ1-5; CDR3aa: CASSPGTGINQPQHF
v_gene: TRBV10-3; j_gene: TRBJ1-3; CDR3aa: CAISEQNRRVTNTIYF
v_gene: TRBV7-3; j_gene: TRBJ2-6; CDR3aa: CASSSDRTSGANVLTF
v_gene: TRBV7-2; j_gene: TRBJ1-2; CDR3aa: CASSLGQGFYGYTF
v_gene: TRBV6-1; j_gene: TRBJ1-2; CDR3aa: CASSENRQGAIGYTF
v_gene: TRBV10-3; j_gene: TRBJ1-2; CDR3aa: CAISESAGFYGYTF
v_gene: TRBV4-1; j_gene: TRBJ2-4; CDR3aa: CASSQDGSLAKNIQYF
v_gene: TRBV11-1; j_gene: TRBJ1-1; CDR3aa: CASSLEVRLNTEAFF
v_gene: TRBV6-6; j_gene: TRBJ1-5; CDR3aa: CASGGPDQPQHF
v_gene: TRBV7-2; j_gene: TRBJ2-4; CDR3aa: CASSWGPPDIQYF
v_gene: TRBV28; j_gene: TRBJ1-3; CDR3aa: CASLLGGSRPSTIYF
v_gene: TRBV5-1; j_gene: TRBJ2-3; CDR3aa: CASSLSLAATDTQYF
v_gene: TRBV28; j_gene: TRBJ1-2; CDR3aa: CASSLNPVANYGYTF
v_gene: TRBV18; j_gene: TRBJ1-1; CDR3aa: CASSLAGNTEAFF
v_gene: TRBV19; j_gene: TRBJ1-5; CDR3aa: CASSRQGNQPQHF
v_gene: TRBV5-6; j_gene: TRBJ2-4; CDR3aa: CASSLWDRAPKNIQYF
v_gene: TRBV21-1; j_gene: TRBJ2-7; CDR3aa: CASSSRDREYPGLAGGPEEQYF
v_gene: TRBV27; j_gene: TRBJ2-7; CDR3aa: CASSPHDTTYEQYF
v_gene: TRBV6-4; j_gene: TRBJ1-5; CDR3aa: CASSKGGNQPQHF
v_gene: TRBV29-1; j_gene: TRBJ2-1; CDR3aa: CSVESHRGDEQFF
v_gene: TRBV30; j_gene: TRBJ1-5; CDR3aa: CAWADRGEQPQHF
v_gene: TRBV6-5; j_gene: TRBJ2-5; CDR3aa: CAVRAPQGTQYF
v_gene: TRBV6-1; j_gene: TRBJ1-5; CDR3aa: CASSGDGGLGNQPQHF
v_gene: TRBV6-6; j_gene: TRBJ2-3; CDR3aa: CASSYSGSRTDTQYF
v_gene: TRBV27; j_gene: TRBJ2-7; CDR3aa: CASSLLAGGSPYEQYF
v_gene: TRBV10-3; j_gene: TRBJ2-6; CDR3aa: CAISESSGANVLTF
v_gene: TRBV2; j_gene: TRBJ2-3; CDR3aa: CASIPPGTDTQYF
v_gene: TRBV11-2; j_gene: TRBJ2-5; CDR3aa: CASTPEVGETQYF
v_gene: TRBV6-1; j_gene: TRBJ2-4; CDR3aa: CASSEVWPPTSGAKNIQYF
v_gene: TRBV6-1; j_gene: TRBJ2-7; CDR3aa: CASSERGETYEQYF
v_gene: TRBV18; j_gene: TRBJ2-3; CDR3aa: CASSPGVLDVEQYF
v_gene: TRBV29-1; j_gene: TRBJ2-1; CDR3aa: CSVGEVGGPRNEQFF
v_gene: TRBV11-3; j_gene: TRBJ1-1; CDR3aa: CASSFYRGTEAFF
v_gene: TRBV4-2; j_gene: TRBJ2-7; CDR3aa: CASSEAGTSGYEQYF
v_gene: TRBV7-2; j_gene: TRBJ1-4; CDR3aa: CASSEPGQSEKLFF
v_gene: TRBV19; j_gene: TRBJ1-2; CDR3aa: CASSILNGGTGTNYGYTF
v_gene: TRBV5-1; j_gene: TRBJ1-1; CDR3aa: CASSLGKGPLNTEAFF
v_gene: TRBV19; j_gene: TRBJ2-1; CDR3aa: CASSTGDRGQNNEQFF
v_gene: TRBV29-1; j_gene: TRBJ2-1; CDR3aa: CSVGGRGEISSYNEQFF
v_gene: TRBV28; j_gene: TRBJ2-7; CDR3aa: CASRGPVEQYF
v_gene: TRBV6-1; j_gene: TRBJ2-1; CDR3aa: CASRAGTGVVNEQFF
v_gene: TRBV7-3; j_gene: TRBJ2-1; CDR3aa: CASSRTGGGSLSNEQFF
v_gene: TRBV6-5; j_gene: TRBJ2-5; CDR3aa: CASSYVQETQYF
v_gene: TRBV20-1; j_gene: TRBJ1-1; CDR3aa: CSASRREEAFF
v_gene: TRBV5-6; j_gene: TRBJ2-5; CDR3aa: CASSFEGETQYF
v_gene: TRBV4-1; j_gene: TRBJ2-1; CDR3aa: CASSQPTSRQGNEQFF
v_gene: TRBV18; j_gene: TRBJ1-2; CDR3aa: CASSNSGTGNFF
v_gene: TRBV21-1; j_gene: TRBJ2-7; CDR3aa: CASSNERGGQRYF